This T cell receptor beta chain appears in the sequencing data of a study of blood T cells in healthy people across ages. Germline CDR1 and CDR2: MGHRA and YSYEKL. The CDR3 has 17 residues. The V gene end was trimmed by 0 bases and the J gene end by 2 bases; junction bases not matched to a gene: 2. The second PCR ran roughly 6 to 12 cycles with a sample-barcoded 5' primer and J-beta primers. TCRdb re-called the 5' RACE reads with MiXCR, one entry per CDR3 protein. This sample yields 1.6 million or so distinct CDR3 sequences, of which roughly a third are seen a single time; 11% belongs to the top ten. Isolation per sample recovered at least 7 million PBMCs. This clonotype appeared a few times.

Sequencing used blood. The V call is TRBV4-1, the J call TRBJ2-3, with 13 bases fitting TRBD2. This TCR came from a woman in her twenties or thirties in good health. The CDR3, as DNA: TGCGCCAGCAGCCAAGAAGGACTAGCGGGGGTCACAGATACGCAGTATTTT. It encodes CASSQEGLAGVTDTQYF.